Following are 31 T cell receptor beta chains from one sample sequenced in a study of blood T cell repertoires in COVID-19. Libraries were prepared by immunoSEQ multiplex PCR; TCRdb keeps only in-frame clonotypes and omits some of them. The sample shows tens of thousands of clones, around 90% of them seen only once. Sequenced sample: peripheral blood. The receptors come from a woman over 75 with acute or convalescent COVID-19.

The rearrangement links TRBV5-1 to TRBJ2-3; D uncertain. The CDR3 consists of 14 residues. V gave up 1 base and J gave up 2 bases, with 8 bases separating them. Germline assignment: CDR1 SGHRS and CDR2 YFSETQ. CDR3 bases: TGCGCCAGCAGCTTGTTACAGAACACAGATACGCAGTATTTT. Encoded protein: CASSLLQNTDTQYF.

The V call is TRBV7-3, the J call TRBJ2-3; D might be TRBD2 (5 bases). Germline V gene data show CDR1 as SGHTA and CDR2 as FQGTGA. The CDR3 covers 14 residues. Trimming left V 5 bases short and J 2 bases short, with 11 bases between. For the CDR3, the DNA is TGTGCCAGCAGCGAGGGTCAGACCACAGATACGCAGTATTTT. This translates into CASSEGQTTDTQYF.

The chain's CDR3 is CASSQDPRMNTEAFF. The CDR3 nucleotides are TGCGCCAGCAGCCAAGATCCCAGAATGAACACTGAAGCTTTCTTT. The chain carries TRBV4-3 and TRBJ1-1; D is unclear. The germline CDR1 and CDR2 sequences are LGHNA and YSLEER. Trimming took off 0 bases at V and 0 bases at J, with 8 bases between the two ends. The CDR3 runs to 15 residues.

The rearrangement joins TRBV4-3 to TRBJ2-3, with TRBD2 matching 9 bases. The germline V gene has CDR1 LGHNA and CDR2 YSLEER. This CDR3 has 13 residues. The junction had 4 bases not matched to a gene; V was cut back by 3 bases and J by 9 bases. CDR3 nucleotide sequence: TGCGCCAGCAGCCAGGGACTAGCTCCCACGCAGTATTTT. Translation: CASSQGLAPTQYF.

The chain links TRBV11-3 to TRBJ2-1, with D maybe TRBD2 (6 bases). Germline CDR1 is SGHNT and CDR2 is YENEEA. The V gene lost 1 base and the J gene lost 3 bases, with 13 bases spanning the gap. There are 16 residues in the CDR3. The CDR3, as DNA: TGTGCCAGCAGCTTAGGAGGTAGCGGATACTACAATGAGCAGTTCTTC. Its translation is CASSLGGSGYYNEQFF.

V gene TRBV19 combines with J gene TRBJ1-1; TRBD1 is a possible D gene (6 bases). Deletions cut 4 bases from V and 4 bases from J, with 16 bases between. The germline V gene encodes CDR1 LNHDA and CDR2 SQIVND (reference sequence). The CDR3 has 15 amino acids. The CDR3 spells CASSKQGSGGTEAFF. In nucleotides, the CDR3 is TGTGCCAGTAGTAAACAGGGATCTGGGGGCACTGAAGCTTTCTTT.

J is TRBJ1-2 and V is TRBV29-1; D is possibly TRBD1 (5 bases). V was pared by 7 bases and J by 6 bases, with 15 bases between. The CDR3 is made up of 12 amino acids. Germline CDR1 SQVTM, CDR2 ANQGSEA. The CDR3 protein is CSATQGFDGYTF. The CDR3 bases are TGCAGCGCCACCCAGGGTTTTGATGGCTACACCTTC.

To note about this clone: A junction boundary mismatches the germline segment, possibly from a read error. This chain's CDR3 is CASTSQGNNEAFF. In nucleotides, the CDR3 is TGTGCCAGCACCAGTCAGGGAAACAATGAAGCTTTCTTT. The rearrangement uses TRBV27 and TRBJ1-1; tentatively, D is TRBD1 (5 bases). The V gene's germline CDR1 is MNHEY and CDR2 SMNVEV (reference sequence). The CDR3 consists of 13 residues.

The rearrangement joins TRBV7-9 to TRBJ2-3; D is undetermined. The CDR3 length is 15 residues. Germline-derived CDR1 and CDR2 are SEHNR and FQNEAQ (reference sequence). The germline V and J ends were trimmed by 5 bases and 3 bases, with 15 bases remaining between them. CDR3 in DNA: TGTGCCAGCAGCGCAACTCGTTTTGAGACAGATACGCAGTATTTT. Translating it yields CASSATRFETDTQYF.

The rearrangement links TRBV11-2 to TRBJ1-2; 10 bases line up with TRBD1. The length of the CDR3 is 14 residues. The germline V gene encodes CDR1 SGHAT and CDR2 FQNNGV. V was clipped by 5 bases and J by 3 bases; unmatched bases: 3. In nucleotides, the CDR3 is TGTGCCAGCAGCATGGACAGGGGGTACTATGGCTACACCTTC. Its translation is CASSMDRGYYGYTF.

The chain combines TRBV3-1 (or the pseudogene TRBV3-2) with TRBJ2-5; D unresolved. Germline V lookup: CDR1 LGHDT, CDR2 YNNKEL (reference sequence). V was clipped by 5 bases and J by 9 bases, with 10 bases between them. This CDR3 region has 11 residues. The CDR3 sequence: CASSSGMAQYF. The CDR3 DNA follows: TGTGCCAGCAGCTCAGGAATGGCCCAGTACTTC.

The CDR3 loop is CASSQDLAGSGGLFF. The CDR3 DNA reads as TGCGCCAGCAGCCAAGATTTAGCGGGGTCCGGAGGATTGTTTTTT. V and J are TRBV4-3 and TRBJ1-4; unclear D gene. V gave up 0 bases and J gave up 15 bases, with 20 bases separating them. The germline gives CDR1 LGHNA, CDR2 YSLEER. The length of the CDR3 is 15 residues.

The chain employs TRBV7-2 and TRBJ2-7; D remains ambiguous. The V end was cut by 3 bases, the J end by 3 bases, with 6 bases between. This CDR3 is 12 amino acids long. Germline V CDR1 and CDR2: SGHTA, FQGNSA. The CDR3 region is CASSFQNYEQYF. The DNA of the CDR3 is TGTGCCAGCAGCTTCCAGAACTACGAGCAGTACTTC.

The chain couples TRBV7-2 to TRBJ1-1; unclear D gene. Trimming stripped 5 bases from V and 0 bases from J, with 7 bases between. Germline values: CDR1 SGHTA, CDR2 FQGNSA. CDR3 length equals 13 residues. The CDR3: CASSEILNTEAFF. The CDR3 DNA follows: TGTGCCAGCAGCGAGATTCTGAACACTGAAGCTTTCTTT.

The chain combines TRBV28 with TRBJ2-2, with 9 bases fitting TRBD1. Germline V gene data show CDR1 as MDHEN and CDR2 as SYDVKM. V gave up 8 bases and J gave up 4 bases; unmatched junction bases: 2. CDR3 length: 13 residues. CDR3 in amino acids: CASVTGGTGELFF. The CDR3, as DNA: TGTGCCAGCGTGACAGGGGGCACCGGGGAGCTGTTTTTT.

The count of this clone is one. The rearrangement joins TRBV5-1 to TRBJ2-7; 9 nucleotides match TRBD1. The length of the CDR3 is 14 residues. The trim removed 4 bases at V and 6 bases at J, leaving 8 bases unmatched. From germline, CDR1 is SGHRS and CDR2 YFSETQ. The CDR3 protein is CASSAGTGTSEQYF. As DNA, the CDR3 is TGCGCCAGCAGCGCCGGGACAGGGACGTCCGAGCAGTACTTC.

The genes are TRBV27 and TRBJ2-5, with D tentatively TRBD2 (7 bases). CDR1 and CDR2 from the germline V gene are MNHEY and SMNVEV (reference sequence). CDR3 length equals 15 residues. The V end lost 3 bases, the J end lost 5 bases, and 16 bases lay between the germline ends. CDR3 sequence (DNA): TGTGCCAGCAGTTTTGGCGCGGGGGCCGGTGAGACCCAGTACTTC. This gives the protein CASSFGAGAGETQYF.

The chain employs TRBV7-9 and TRBJ1-2; 9 bases fit TRBD1. Germline V CDR1 and CDR2: SEHNR, FQNEAQ (reference sequence). Losses at the gene ends were 1 base for V and 7 bases for J; bases not matched to a gene: 4. The CDR3 sequence is 14 residues long. The CDR3, as DNA: TGTGCCAGCAGCTTAGTCACAGGGGGCAGTGGCTACACCTTC. It yields the protein CASSLVTGGSGYTF.

The chain is built from TRBV18 and TRBJ2-7; TRBD1 aligns across 10 bases. This CDR3 has 16 residues. Trimming cost V 2 bases and J 2 bases; bases outside gene matches: 6. The germline CDR1 and CDR2 sequences are KGHSH and LQKENI. CDR3 amino acids: CASSPSGTGAPYEQYF. CDR3 nucleotide sequence: TGTGCCAGCTCACCATCAGGGACAGGGGCCCCCTACGAGCAGTACTTC.

The rearrangement uses TRBV27 and TRBJ1-3; D is uncertain. The CDR3 extends over 14 amino acids. Deletions cut 7 bases from V and 0 bases from J, with 10 bases between. The germline V gene has CDR1 MNHEY and CDR2 SMNVEV (reference sequence). CDR3: CASKRTSSGNTIYF. In nucleotides, the CDR3 is TGTGCCAGCAAGCGTACCAGCTCTGGAAACACCATATATTTT.

This sequence joins TRBV5-4 and TRBJ2-7; a weak D match, TRBD2 (7 bases). V was trimmed by 2 bases and J by 2 bases, leaving 14 bases between them. The germline V gene has CDR1 SGHNT and CDR2 YYREEE (reference sequence). This CDR3 contains 15 residues. The CDR3 region has the DNA TGTGCCAGCAGCTTTGCGGGGGCCTTAGCCTACGAGCAGTACTTC. Translated: CASSFAGALAYEQYF.

The chain recombines TRBV5-6 with TRBJ1-5, with D unclear. V was clipped by 0 bases and J by 2 bases, with 9 bases between them. The CDR3 is 15 residues long. Germline values: CDR1 SGHDT, CDR2 YYEEEE. The CDR3 nucleotides are TGTGCCAGCAGCTTGGCAGGAGGTGGCAATCAGCCCCAGCATTTT. Translated, it gives CASSLAGGGNQPQHF.

As regards this clone: The junction shows a germline mismatch at one end, possibly a read error. V and J are TRBV10-3 and TRBJ2-7; weak D call: TRBD1 (5 bases). The CDR3 totals 15 residues. Germline V gene data show CDR1 as ENHRY and CDR2 as SYGVKD. As DNA, the CDR3 is TGTGCCATCAGTGAGTCGAGACAGTGGTCCTACGAGCAGTGCTTC. Translation: CAISESRQWSYEQCF.

This chain joins TRBV19 and TRBJ2-5, with 9 bases matching TRBD2. CDR3 length: 18 amino acids. After removal of 5 bases from V and 3 bases from J, the junction contained 16 bases not matched to a gene. From germline, CDR1 is LNHDA and CDR2 SQIVND (reference sequence). Here the CDR3 reads CASSPLSGSGRGKETQYF. The CDR3 nucleotides are TGTGCCAGTAGTCCTCTAAGCGGTAGCGGGAGAGGTAAAGAGACCCAGTACTTC.

The CDR3 nucleotides are TGTGCCAGCAGTTTAAAGGTTGGACAGAGCTATGGCTACACCTTC. Protein: CASSLKVGQSYGYTF. This chain uses TRBV27 with TRBJ1-2; possible D gene TRBD1, 6 bases. Looked up from germline, CDR1 is MNHEY and CDR2 is SMNVEV (reference sequence). The CDR3 loop spans 15 amino acids. Trimming left V 2 bases short and J 4 bases short, with 14 bases between.

The J gene is TRBJ1-5, the V gene TRBV4-1; D is undetermined. This CDR3 has 15 residues. V gave up 0 bases and J gave up 4 bases, with 10 bases separating them. The germline V gene has CDR1 MGHRA and CDR2 YSYEKL. The CDR3 DNA reads as TGCGCCAGCAGCCAAGAGGCGGCAGATAATCAGCCCCAGCATTTT. It translates to CASSQEAADNQPQHF.

J is TRBJ2-3 and V is TRBV5-1, with D perhaps TRBD2 (7 bases). Germline loops: CDR1 SGHRS, CDR2 YFSETQ. Trimming took 2 bases from V and 2 from J, leaving 12 bases between them. The CDR3 length is 15 residues. The CDR3 region is CASSLQGGNTDTQYF. DNA of the CDR3: TGCGCCAGCAGCTTACAGGGAGGGAACACAGATACGCAGTATTTT.

The count of this clone is one. The chain is built from TRBV19 and TRBJ2-1; TRBD2 aligns across 7 bases. Germline loops: CDR1 LNHDA, CDR2 SQIVND (reference sequence). The CDR3 is 15 residues long. V lost 5 bases, J lost 0 bases, and 4 bases stayed unmatched. The chain's CDR3 is CASSVGGSSYNEQFF. The CDR3 coding sequence is TGTGCCAGTAGTGTCGGCGGGAGCTCCTACAATGAGCAGTTCTTC.

This sequence joins TRBV7-6 and TRBJ2-1; D may be TRBD2 (5 bases). The CDR3 is 13 residues long. Looked up from germline, CDR1 is SGHVS and CDR2 is FNYEAQ. Trimming cost V 2 bases and J 8 bases, with 10 bases left between them. CDR3 bases: TGTGCCAGCAGCTTACAGGACTGGTATGAGCAGTTCTTC. It is translated as CASSLQDWYEQFF.

The J gene is TRBJ2-1, the V gene TRBV24-1; 9 bases agree with TRBD2. The CDR3 is 15 amino acids. The germline gives CDR1 KGHDR, CDR2 SFDVKD. V lost 3 bases, J lost 6 bases, and 5 bases stayed unmatched. The CDR3 region has the DNA TGTGCCACCAGTGATACGGGACTAGCCCTCAATGAGCAGTTCTTC. It encodes CATSDTGLALNEQFF.

With respect to this clone: At one boundary the junction diverges from the germline segment, which might be a read error. The V call is TRBV5-4, the J call TRBJ2-3; D unclear. CDR3 size: 15 residues. Germline V lookup: CDR1 SGHNT, CDR2 YYREEE (reference sequence). The CDR3 here is CASTLKWSGTDTQYF. CDR3 in DNA: TGTGCCAGCACCTTGAAGTGGTCAGGCACAGATACGCAGTATTTT.